This T cell receptor (beta chain) stems from a study of CD8 T cell repertoires and HIV-1 epitope variants. Overall study: T cells were stimulated with Twenty-five Gag and Nef peptides separately. Controls were a CMV, EBV and flu pool, Ebola AY9, and no peptide. Tested: three Gag epitope families, Nef HW9 and YT9.

This clone turned up a few times. On the immunoSEQ platform, TCR beta CDR3s were sequenced at survey depth. Data came from immunoSEQ multiplex PCR; TCRdb stores just in-frame clones and leaves some out. This table holds roughly 100,000 clones, over 70% found once. CDR1 is LNHNV and CDR2 is YYDKDF in the germline V gene (reference sequence). The CDR3 has 16 amino acids. The germline V and J ends were trimmed by 0 bases and 3 bases, with 9 bases remaining between them. The chain links TRBV15 to TRBJ2-6, with D tentatively TRBD2 (6 bases). The sample was uncultured baseline CD8+ T cells from peripheral blood mononuclear cells (PBMCs). This receptor was identified in a male donor with HIV. CDR3 region: CATSRDTGVGANVLTF. The CDR3 nucleotides read TGTGCCACCAGCAGAGATACGGGGGTTGGGGCCAACGTCCTGACTTTC.